The sample holds a few counts of the clone carrying this TCR beta chain. This entry is derived from a study of cytomegalovirus exposure and HLA in healthy donors. From germline, CDR1 is MDHEN and CDR2 SYDVKM. There are 15 residues in the CDR3. V gave up 6 bases and J gave up 0 bases; unmatched junction bases: 8. Primers: 60 Vbeta forward and 13 Jbeta reverse. Assay: immunoSEQ multiplex PCR; the TCRdb copy retains only in-frame clones and omits some. The data contain approximately 140,000 clones, roughly 63% of them seen just once; the ten biggest clones take up about 7.1%. This receptor was obtained from a woman in her sixties or seventies in good health and CMV-seropositive. Sequences were obtained from PBMCs. V usage is TRBV28 and J usage is TRBJ2-7; 7 nucleotides line up with TRBD1. In nucleotides, the CDR3 is TGTGCCAGCAGACGAGGGACAGCAAGCTCCTACGAGCAGTACTTC. Its protein product is CASRRGTASSYEQYF.